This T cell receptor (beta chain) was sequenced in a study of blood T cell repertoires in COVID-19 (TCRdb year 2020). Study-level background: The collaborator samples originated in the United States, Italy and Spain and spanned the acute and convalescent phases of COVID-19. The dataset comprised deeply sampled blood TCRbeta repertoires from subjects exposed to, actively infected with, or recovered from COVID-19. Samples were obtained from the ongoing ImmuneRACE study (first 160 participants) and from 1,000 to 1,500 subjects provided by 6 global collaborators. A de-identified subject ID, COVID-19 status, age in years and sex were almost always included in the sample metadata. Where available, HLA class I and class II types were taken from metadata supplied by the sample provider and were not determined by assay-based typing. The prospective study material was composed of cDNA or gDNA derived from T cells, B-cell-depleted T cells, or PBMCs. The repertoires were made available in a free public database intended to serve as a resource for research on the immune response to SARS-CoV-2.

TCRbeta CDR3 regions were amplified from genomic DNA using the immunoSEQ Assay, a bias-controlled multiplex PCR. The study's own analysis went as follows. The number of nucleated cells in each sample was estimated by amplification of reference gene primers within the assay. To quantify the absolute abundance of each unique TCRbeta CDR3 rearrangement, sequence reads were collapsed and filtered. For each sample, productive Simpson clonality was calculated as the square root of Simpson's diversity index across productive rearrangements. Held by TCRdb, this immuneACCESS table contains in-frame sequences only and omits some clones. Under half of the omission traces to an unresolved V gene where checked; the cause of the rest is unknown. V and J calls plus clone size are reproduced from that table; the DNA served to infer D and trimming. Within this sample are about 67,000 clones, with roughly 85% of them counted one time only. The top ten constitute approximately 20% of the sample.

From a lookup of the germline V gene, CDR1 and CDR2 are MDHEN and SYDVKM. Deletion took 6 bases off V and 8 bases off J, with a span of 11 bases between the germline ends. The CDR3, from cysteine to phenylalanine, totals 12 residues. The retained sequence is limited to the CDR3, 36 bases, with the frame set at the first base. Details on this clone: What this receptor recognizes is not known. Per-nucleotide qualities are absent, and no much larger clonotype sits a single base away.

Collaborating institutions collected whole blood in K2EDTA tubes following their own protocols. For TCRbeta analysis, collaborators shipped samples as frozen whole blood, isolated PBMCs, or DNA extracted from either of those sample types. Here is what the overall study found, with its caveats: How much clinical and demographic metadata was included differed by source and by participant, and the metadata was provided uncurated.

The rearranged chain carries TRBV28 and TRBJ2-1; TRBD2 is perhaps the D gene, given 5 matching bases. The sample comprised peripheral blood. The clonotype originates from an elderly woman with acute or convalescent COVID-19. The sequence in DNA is TGTGCCAGCAGAGGGAGCACGGATGAGCAGTTCTTC. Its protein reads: CASRGSTDEQFF.